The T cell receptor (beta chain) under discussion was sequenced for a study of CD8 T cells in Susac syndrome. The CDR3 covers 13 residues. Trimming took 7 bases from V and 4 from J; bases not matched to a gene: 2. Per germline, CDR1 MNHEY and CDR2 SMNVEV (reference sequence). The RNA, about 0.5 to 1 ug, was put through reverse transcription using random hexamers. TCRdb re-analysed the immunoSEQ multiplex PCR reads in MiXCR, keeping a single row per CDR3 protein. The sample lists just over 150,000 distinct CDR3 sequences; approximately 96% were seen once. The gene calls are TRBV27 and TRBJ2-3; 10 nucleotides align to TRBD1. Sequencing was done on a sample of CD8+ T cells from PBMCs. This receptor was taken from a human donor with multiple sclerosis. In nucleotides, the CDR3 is TGTGCCAGCACGGGACAGGGGTCAGATACGCAGTATTTT. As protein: CASTGQGSDTQYF.